This TCR beta chain originates from a study of T-cell reconstitution after alpha-beta-depleted transplantation in children. Findings of the study overall: High day-60 TCRbeta diversity in some patients came from surviving recipient T cells and thymic progenitors.

Germline-derived CDR1 and CDR2 are SGHRS and YFSETQ. The CDR3 is 15 residues long. The ends were cut back, 4 bases at V and 7 bases at J, with 20 bases in the middle. As for this clonotype: Antigen: not known.

Unique molecular identifiers featured in how the TCRbeta library was prepared. TCRdb redid the calling of the PCR reads with MiXCR, one entry per CDR3 protein. The table includes some 830,000 distinct CDR3 sequences, under 20% detected once. Sequencing used PBMCs, mostly from graft donor cells, obtained 360 days after TCRalphabeta/CD19-depleted stem cell transplant. The sequence was collected from a male patient under 18 who had a stem cell transplant for acute lymphoblastic leukemia, so the T cells may come from the graft donor. The rearrangement joins TRBV5-1 to TRBJ1-2, with D uncertain. This CDR3 reads CASSTPLDRASGYTF. CDR3 nucleotide sequence: TGCGCCAGCAGCACCCCGTTAGACCGGGCCTCTGGCTACACCTTC.